This T cell receptor (beta chain) was identified in a study of T-cell reconstitution after alpha-beta-depleted transplantation in children. Unique molecular identifiers were used to barcode this TCRbeta library. Using its own MiXCR run on the PCR reads, TCRdb lists one record per CDR3 protein. This sample has some 600,000 distinct CDR3 sequences, with over 10% found just once. This clonotype was recorded a few times. Its cognate antigen is unknown. Study conclusions and caveats: Reports say that about two months after transplant, the alpha-beta T cells came out of several hundred graft clones that had expanded. T-cell counts and diversity were attributed mostly to newly produced T cells one year after transplant.

Trimming removed 7 bases at V and 8 bases at J, with 9 bases between. The germline CDR1 and CDR2 sequences are MDHEN and SYDVKM. The length of the CDR3 is 11 residues. The genes are TRBV28 and TRBJ2-1; D unresolved. This clonotype originated in a male patient between 10 and 17 years old who had a stem cell transplant for acute myeloid leukemia, so the T cells may come from the graft donor. The input for sequencing was PBMCs, mostly from graft donor cells, taken 360 days after TCRalphabeta/CD19-depleted stem cell transplant. The DNA of the CDR3 is TGTGCCAGCAAGATCACCCATGAGCAGTTCTTC. It codes for CASKITHEQFF.